This TCR beta chain was captured by sequencing in a study of T cells in Graves' hyperthyroidism and ophthalmopathy. Regions amplified from RNA transcripts were the TCR beta CDR3 regions. Using the HTBI primer set, a first-round RT-PCR was run on the TCR CDR3. A single record per CDR3 protein comes from TCRdb applying MiXCR to the multiplex PCR reads. Of approximately 620,000 distinct CDR3 sequences detected, approximately 15% appear once; the ten largest clones hold roughly 5.7%. Regarding the study as a whole: Most thyroid clonotypes expanded above 0.001 were also detected in blood.

This clonotype was recorded many times. The antigen remains unidentified. Clinicians diagnosed patients from clinical symptoms, serum thyroxine and TRAb, thyroid ultrasound and orbital computed tomography. The sequencing sample was made of blood. The source of this sequence is a woman aged 30 to 39 with Graves' hyperthyroidism that later progressed to Graves' ophthalmopathy.

The CDR3 DNA reads as TGCAGTGCTAGCGGGCGAGACGAGCAGTACTTC. Protein: CSASGRDEQYF. This chain joins TRBV20-1 and TRBJ2-7; D unclear. Germline V gene sequence: CDR1 DFQATT, CDR2 SNEGSKA (reference sequence). Trimming left V 3 bases short and J 5 bases short, with 8 bases between. There are 11 residues in the CDR3.